The 27 T cell receptor beta chains below were found in one sample sequenced in a study of cytomegalovirus exposure and HLA in healthy donors. Sequencing used immunoSEQ multiplex PCR; TCRdb keeps in-frame clones, though not all of them. In the table there are approximately 200,000 clones, about four fifths of which are singletons. Sequencing was done on a sample of PBMCs. The receptor set was obtained from a man between 18 and 35 years old in good health and CMV-seropositive.

The rearrangement links TRBV19 to TRBJ2-7, with TRBD1 matching 11 bases. CDR1 and CDR2 from the germline V gene are LNHDA and SQIVND (reference sequence). Trimming removed 6 bases from V and 4 bases from J; junction bases left unmatched: 5. This CDR3 contains 14 residues. CDR3 amino acids: CASSRTGGGYEQYF. DNA of the CDR3: TGTGCCAGTAGCCGGACAGGGGGCGGGTACGAGCAGTACTTC.

V gene TRBV5-1 combines with J gene TRBJ2-2; a possible D gene is TRBD1 (5 bases). In germline, CDR1 is SGHRS, CDR2 YFSETQ. CDR3 length: 16 amino acids. V was trimmed by 0 bases and J by 0 bases, leaving 9 bases between them. DNA for the CDR3: TGCGCCAGCAGCTTGGTCCCGACAGCGAACACCGGGGAGCTGTTTTTT. This encodes CASSLVPTANTGELFF.

The J gene is TRBJ2-3, the V gene TRBV6-5; 7 positions agree with TRBD2. The CDR3 loop spans 12 amino acids. From germline, CDR1 is MNHEY and CDR2 SVGAGI. The V segment lost 10 bases and the J segment 4 bases; nucleotides outside the gene matches: 5. CDR3 nucleotides: TGTGCCATCCGGGGGGATTCAGATACGCAGTATTTT. The encoded protein is CAIRGDSDTQYF.

The J gene is TRBJ1-5, the V gene TRBV28; D is perhaps TRBD1 (5 bases). Trimming shortened V by 5 bases and J by 2 bases, and 16 bases separated the two germline ends. Germline values: CDR1 MDHEN, CDR2 SYDVKM. The CDR3 runs 16 residues. The CDR3 DNA reads TGTGCCAGCAGTGACAGTAGAGACAGACGCAATCAGCCCCAGCATTTT. Protein product: CASSDSRDRRNQPQHF.

This chain joins TRBV27 and TRBJ2-3; 13 bases map to TRBD2. Germline V gene data show CDR1 as MNHEY and CDR2 as SMNVEV (reference sequence). V shed 1 base, J shed 0 bases, and the junction held 4 bases outside the gene matches. This CDR3 spans 18 amino acids. This chain's CDR3 is CASSLWGTSGASTDTQYF. CDR3 bases: TGTGCCAGCAGTTTATGGGGGACTAGCGGGGCCAGCACAGATACGCAGTATTTT.

The rearrangement uses TRBV4-3 and TRBJ2-1; possible D gene TRBD1, 6 bases. The CDR3 sequence is 16 residues long. Trimming took off 1 base at V and 10 bases at J, with 20 bases between the two ends. Germline lookup yields CDR1 LGHNA and CDR2 YSLEER. CDR3 sequence (DNA): TGCGCCAGCAGCCAAGGCGGCAGGGATTGGACAGAGGAGCAGTTCTTC. Its protein product is CASSQGGRDWTEEQFF.

This chain connects TRBV19 to TRBJ1-5; 7 bases are a match to TRBD1. The V gene's germline CDR1 is LNHDA and CDR2 SQIVND (reference sequence). Unmatched junction bases numbered 9, after V lost 0 bases and J lost 7 bases. The CDR3 extends over 16 amino acids. The CDR3, as DNA: TGTGCCAGTAGTATAGATAAGGGGGCTTGGGGGCAGCCCCAGCATTTT. The encoded protein is CASSIDKGAWGQPQHF. The complete variable domain, with remaining parts taken from reference TRBV19 and TRBJ1-5, reads DGGITQSPKYLFRKEGQNVTLSCEQNLNHDAMYWYRQDPGQGLRLIYYSQIVNDFQKGDIAEGYSVSREKKESFPLTVTSAQKNPTAFYLCASSIDKGAWGQPQHFGDGTRLSIL.

V and J are TRBV4-3 and TRBJ2-1, with no clear D. The CDR3 loop spans 12 amino acids. Germline-derived CDR1 and CDR2 are LGHNA and YSLEER. V lost 0 bases, J lost 12 bases, and 9 bases lay in between. The CDR3 DNA sequence: TGCGCCAGCAGCCAAGATGGTAGTAGGCAGTTCTTC. Translated, it gives CASSQDGSRQFF.

This clone was observed a single time. This chain uses TRBV19 with TRBJ2-2; unclear D gene. The CDR3 is 14 amino acids. Germline CDR1 LNHDA, CDR2 SQIVND (reference sequence). V was cut by 4 bases and J by 4 bases, with 10 bases left in between. CDR3 sequence reads: CASSTPRGTGELFF. The CDR3, as DNA: TGTGCCAGTAGTACCCCCCGAGGCACCGGGGAGCTGTTTTTT.

This chain links TRBV29-1 with TRBJ2-1, with 9 bases fitting TRBD2. Germline lookup yields CDR1 SQVTM and CDR2 ANQGSEA. Germline trimming cut 1 base from V and 9 bases from J; bases unmatched to any gene: 7. The CDR3 contains 14 residues. The CDR3 region is CSVEGASGTGEQFF. The CDR3 region has the DNA TGCAGCGTTGAAGGCGCTAGCGGGACGGGTGAGCAGTTCTTC.

The CDR3 DNA follows: TGTGCCAGCTCACCGGCGGGGGTGGCAGATACGCAGTATTTT. Its translation is CASSPAGVADTQYF. The V and J genes are TRBV18 and TRBJ2-3; 7 bases map to TRBD2. Per germline, CDR1 KGHSH and CDR2 LQKENI. The ends lost 3 bases at V and 4 bases at J; junction bases unmatched: 4. The length of the CDR3 is 14 residues.

The genes are TRBV4-2 and TRBJ1-5, with a weak D call TRBD1 (5 bases). Trimming cost V 4 bases and J 0 bases, with 22 bases left between them. CDR1 and CDR2 from the germline V gene are LGHNA and YNFKEQ. The CDR3 is 19 residues long. The chain's CDR3 is CASSPTGVTKFYSNQPQHF. Here the CDR3 DNA reads TGTGCCAGCAGCCCGACGGGGGTCACCAAATTTTATAGCAATCAGCCCCAGCATTTT.

The genes are TRBV6-4 and TRBJ2-1; TRBD2 matches at 11 bases. Germline V CDR1 and CDR2: MRHNA, SNTAGT. CDR3 length equals 16 residues. The V and J ends lost 0 bases and 6 bases, in that order; junction bases with no gene match: 4. The CDR3 protein is CASSDSPSGGSNEQFF. DNA of the CDR3: TGTGCCAGCAGTGACTCCCCTAGCGGGGGGTCCAATGAGCAGTTCTTC.

V gene TRBV6-5 combines with J gene TRBJ2-7; D possibly corresponds to TRBD2 (5 bases). This CDR3 is built from 14 residues. V lost 6 bases and J lost 13, with 25 bases in between. Germline CDR1 reads MNHEY; CDR2 reads SVGAGI. The CDR3 spells CASSPKSPVRESYF. The DNA of the CDR3 is TGTGCCAGCAGCCCGAAGTCCCCTGTGAGGGAGAGCTACTTC.

In its sample, this clone was seen once. The chain recombines TRBV28 with TRBJ2-5, with TRBD1 matching over 7 bases. CDR1 and CDR2 (germline): MDHEN, SYDVKM. The junction had 11 bases not matched to a gene; V was cut back by 6 bases and J by 4 bases. This CDR3 is 15 amino acids long. The CDR3 spells CASRKRGQPGETQYF. In DNA form, the CDR3 reads TGTGCCAGCAGAAAAAGGGGACAGCCTGGAGAGACCCAGTACTTC. The full variable domain, rest sourced from reference TRBV28 and TRBJ2-5, is DVKVTQSSRYLVKRTGEKVFLECVQDMDHENMFWYRQDPGLGLRLIYFSYDVKMKEKGDIPEGYSVSREKKERFSLILESASTNQTSMYLCASRKRGQPGETQYFGPGTRLLVL.

This clone was seen a single time. V and J are TRBV6-4 and TRBJ2-7, with D perhaps matching TRBD2 (7 bases). This CDR3 comprises 14 residues. CDR1 and CDR2 (germline): MRHNA, SNTAGT. The V and J ends lost 3 bases and 7 bases respectively, with 16 bases between them. This chain's CDR3 is CASSEGGARWEQYF. CDR3 sequence (DNA): TGTGCCAGCAGTGAGGGGGGGGCGCGTTGGGAGCAGTACTTC.

This sequence joins TRBV12-5 and TRBJ2-3; D call uncertain. Trimming shortened V by 1 base and J by 2 bases, and 4 bases separated the two germline ends. CDR1 is LGHNT and CDR2 is FRNRAP in the germline V gene. This CDR3 is 13 amino acids long. The CDR3, as DNA: TGTGCTAGTGGTTTGGGACACACAGATACGCAGTATTTT. It is translated as CASGLGHTDTQYF. Full variable domain (remainder filled in from reference TRBV12-5 and TRBJ2-3): DARVTQTPRHKVTEMGQEVTMRCQPILGHNTVFWYRQTMMQGLELLAYFRNRAPLDDSGMPKDRFSAEMPDATLATLKIQPSEPRDSAVYFCASGLGHTDTQYFGPGTRLTVL.

The chain uses TRBV9 and TRBJ2-3, with TRBD1 identical over 12 bases. The junction had 12 bases not matched to a gene; V was cut back by 3 bases and J by 4 bases. The CDR3 runs 18 residues. Germline V gene lookup returns CDR1 SGDLS and CDR2 YYNGEE. The CDR3 loop reads CASSAPRSGTGGADTQYF. The CDR3 DNA is TGTGCCAGCAGCGCACCTCGATCCGGGACAGGGGGCGCAGATACGCAGTATTTT.

This sequence joins TRBV7-6 and TRBJ1-1, with TRBD1 identical over 7 bases. V trimming: 4 bases; J trimming: 3 bases; junction bases outside the gene matches: 8. The germline CDR1 and CDR2 sequences are SGHVS and FNYEAQ. The CDR3 is made up of 15 amino acids. The CDR3 bases are TGTGCCAGCAGCTCACCGACAGGGACGTACACTGAAGCTTTCTTT. It translates to CASSSPTGTYTEAFF.

The chain is built from TRBV6-1 and TRBJ2-4; tentatively, D is TRBD1 (6 bases). The V gene lost 1 base and the J gene lost 10 bases, with 11 bases spanning the gap. The CDR3 is 13 residues long. CDR1 is MNHNS and CDR2 is SASEGT in the germline V gene. CDR3 loop: CASSEGTGTIQYF. The CDR3, as DNA: TGTGCCAGCAGTGAAGGAACAGGGACGATTCAGTACTTC.

J is TRBJ2-1 and V is TRBV19, with D tentatively TRBD2 (6 bases). V lost 1 base, J lost 0 bases, and 10 bases lay in between. Per germline, CDR1 LNHDA and CDR2 SQIVND (reference sequence). This CDR3 is 16 amino acids long. CDR3 sequence (DNA): TGTGCCAGTAGTATAGTGGGCGGGAACTCCTACAATGAGCAGTTCTTC. This codes for CASSIVGGNSYNEQFF.

This rearrangement joins TRBV7-6 to TRBJ2-1; 10 nucleotides match TRBD2. The CDR3 has 14 residues. The junction had 8 bases not matched to a gene; V was cut back by 8 bases and J by 7 bases. Germline CDR1 and CDR2: SGHVS and FNYEAQ. Written as DNA, the CDR3 is TGTGCCAGCCGAAGGACTAGCGGAATTAATGAGCAGTTCTTC. Translated, it gives CASRRTSGINEQFF.

The chain recombines TRBV5-6 with TRBJ2-5; D may be TRBD2 (7 bases). This CDR3 has 17 amino acids. V gave up 6 bases and J gave up 3 bases, with 24 bases separating them. Per the germline V gene, CDR1 is SGHDT and CDR2 is YYEEEE. Here the CDR3 DNA reads TGTGCCAGCAACTCTGATGGGGGGGCCCGAGTTAAAGAGACCCAGTACTTC. Translated: CASNSDGGARVKETQYF.

This clone was seen only a few times. The genes are TRBV19 and TRBJ2-4, with a tentative D call TRBD1 (6 bases). This CDR3 is 13 amino acids long. V was trimmed by 9 bases and J by 0 bases, leaving 9 bases between them. Germline loops: CDR1 LNHDA, CDR2 SQIVND (reference sequence). The DNA of the CDR3 is TGTGCCAGCTGGGGGCCAGCCAAAAACATTCAGTACTTC. Residues: CASWGPAKNIQYF.

This clone is a singleton in its sample. V and J are TRBV4-2 and TRBJ2-7; TRBD2 matches at 7 bases. From germline, CDR1 is LGHNA and CDR2 YNFKEQ. J gave up 4 bases and V 7 bases, and 10 bases lay outside the gene matches. The CDR3 extends over 14 amino acids. The DNA of the CDR3 is TGTGCCAGCAACCACTTGGCGGGGGAGTACGAGCAGTACTTC. It translates to CASNHLAGEYEQYF.

This clone was counted only a few times. V and J are TRBV5-4 and TRBJ2-7, with D perhaps matching TRBD2 (6 bases). Trimming shortened V by 6 bases and J by 5 bases, and 9 bases separated the two germline ends. The CDR3 totals 11 residues. Germline CDR1 is SGHNT and CDR2 is YYREEE (reference sequence). The CDR3 DNA is TGTGCCAGCACCCCGGGGGACGAGCAGTACTTC. The encoded protein is CASTPGDEQYF.

The chain's CDR3 is CAWSVSGNQPQHF. The CDR3 nucleotides read TGTGCCTGGAGTGTTTCCGGTAATCAGCCCCAGCATTTT. J is TRBJ1-5 and V is TRBV30; D uncertain. Deletions cut 0 bases from V and 4 bases from J, with 7 bases between. Germline-derived CDR1 and CDR2 are GTSNPN and SVGIG (reference sequence). The CDR3 totals 13 residues.